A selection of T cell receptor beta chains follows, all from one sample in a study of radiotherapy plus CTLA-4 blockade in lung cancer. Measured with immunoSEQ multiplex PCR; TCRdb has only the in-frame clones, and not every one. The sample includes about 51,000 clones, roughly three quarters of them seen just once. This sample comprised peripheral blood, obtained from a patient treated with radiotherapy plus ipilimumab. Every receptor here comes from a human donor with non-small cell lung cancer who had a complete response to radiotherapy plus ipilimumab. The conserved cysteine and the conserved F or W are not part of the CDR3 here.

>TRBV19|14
ASSIALSPLPNGYT
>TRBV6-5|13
ASSYRNRGGTEAF
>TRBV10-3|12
AISPRDSPYEQY
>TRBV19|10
ASRGTGLKAF
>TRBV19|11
ASSRGGPYEQY
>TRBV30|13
AWTPWGTYNYGYT
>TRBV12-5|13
ASGLARASGTEAF
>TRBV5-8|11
ASRGRGQVGYT
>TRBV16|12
ASSPTGSYNEQF
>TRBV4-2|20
ASSQIQEAGTSGWLISNEQF
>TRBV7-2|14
ASSSGQGPSYNEQF
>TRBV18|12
ASSPPGGQGGYT
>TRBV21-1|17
ASSTRLDSGRANTGELF
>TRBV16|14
ASSPQGGLNTGELF
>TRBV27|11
ATGVGVWETQY